Shown below are 4 T cell receptor beta chains from a single sample sequenced in a study of blood T cell repertoires in COVID-19. This table comes from immunoSEQ multiplex PCR, and its TCRdb copy is limited to in-frame clones, with some not included. The table shows over 150,000 clones, with roughly 84% occurring only once. The sequenced material came from peripheral blood. The receptor set was obtained from a woman in her sixties or seventies with acute or convalescent COVID-19.

This clone was counted at least ten times. The chain joins TRBV5-1 to TRBJ2-1; TRBD2 matches 13 bases. The junction had 8 bases not matched to a gene; V was cut back by 0 bases and J by 5 bases. CDR1 is SGHRS, CDR2 YFSETQ, per germline. This CDR3 spans 18 amino acids. The CDR3 DNA sequence: TGCGCCAGCAGCTTGGTCCCGGGACTAGCGGGGTCTCACAATGAGCAGTTCTTC. Its protein is CASSLVPGLAGSHNEQFF.

The rearrangement joins TRBV7-9 to TRBJ2-7; TRBD2 agrees at 8 bases. This CDR3 comprises 17 residues. V was pared by 4 bases and J by 0 bases, with 11 bases of the junction left unmatched. CDR1 SEHNR and CDR2 FQNEAQ come from the germline V gene (reference sequence). The CDR3 DNA reads as TGTGCCAGCAGCTCCCCGAAGGGCGGGGGGAACTCCTACGAGCAGTACTTC. Its translation: CASSSPKGGGNSYEQYF.

This chain connects TRBV25-1 to TRBJ1-3; unclear D gene. V lost 1 base and J 0 bases, leaving 16 bases between the germline ends. The CDR3 consists of 18 residues. Per germline, CDR1 MGHDK and CDR2 SYGVNS. The CDR3 DNA reads TGTGCCAGCAGTGAATCAAGGTACAGTCGCCTCTCTGGAAACACCATATATTTT. It specifies CASSESRYSRLSGNTIYF.

V gene TRBV2 combines with J gene TRBJ1-1; TRBD1 matches 8 bases. Germline values: CDR1 SNHLY, CDR2 FYNNEI. V gave up 8 bases and J gave up 1 base; unmatched junction bases: 3. The CDR3 consists of 13 residues. The CDR3 spells CASFGQGNTEAFF. The CDR3 DNA reads TGTGCCAGCTTCGGACAGGGGAACACTGAAGCTTTCTTT.